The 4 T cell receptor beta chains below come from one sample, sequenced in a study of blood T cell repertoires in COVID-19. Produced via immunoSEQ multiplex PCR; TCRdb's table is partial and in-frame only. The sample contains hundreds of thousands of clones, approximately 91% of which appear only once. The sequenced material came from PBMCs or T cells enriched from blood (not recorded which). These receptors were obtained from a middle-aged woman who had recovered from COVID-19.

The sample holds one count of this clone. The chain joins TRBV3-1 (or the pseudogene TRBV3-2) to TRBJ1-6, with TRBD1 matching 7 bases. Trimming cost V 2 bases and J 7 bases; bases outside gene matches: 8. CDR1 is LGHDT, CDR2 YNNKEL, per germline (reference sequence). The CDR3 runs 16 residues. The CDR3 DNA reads TGTGCCAGCAGCCAACGTTCTTGGACAGGAAATTCACCCCTCCACTTT. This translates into CASSQRSWTGNSPLHF.

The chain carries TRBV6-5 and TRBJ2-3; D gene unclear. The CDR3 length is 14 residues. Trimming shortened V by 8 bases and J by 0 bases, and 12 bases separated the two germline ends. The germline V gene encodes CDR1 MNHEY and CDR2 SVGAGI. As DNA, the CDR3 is TGTGCCAGCCGTTTGGGCCTGAGCACAGATACGCAGTATTTT. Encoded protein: CASRLGLSTDTQYF.

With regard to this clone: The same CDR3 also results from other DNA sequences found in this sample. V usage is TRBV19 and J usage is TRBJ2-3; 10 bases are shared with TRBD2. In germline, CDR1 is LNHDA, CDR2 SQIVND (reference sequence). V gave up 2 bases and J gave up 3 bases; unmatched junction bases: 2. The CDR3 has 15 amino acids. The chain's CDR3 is CASSILAGDTDTQYF. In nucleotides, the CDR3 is TGTGCCAGTAGTATACTAGCGGGGGATACAGATACGCAGTATTTT.

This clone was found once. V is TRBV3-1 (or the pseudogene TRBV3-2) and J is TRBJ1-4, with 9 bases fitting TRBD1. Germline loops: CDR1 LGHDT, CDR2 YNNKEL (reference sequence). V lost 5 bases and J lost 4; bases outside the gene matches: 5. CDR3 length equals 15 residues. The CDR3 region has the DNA TGTGCCAGCAGCTCCCGGACAGGGGTTAATGAAAAACTGTTTTTT. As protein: CASSSRTGVNEKLFF.